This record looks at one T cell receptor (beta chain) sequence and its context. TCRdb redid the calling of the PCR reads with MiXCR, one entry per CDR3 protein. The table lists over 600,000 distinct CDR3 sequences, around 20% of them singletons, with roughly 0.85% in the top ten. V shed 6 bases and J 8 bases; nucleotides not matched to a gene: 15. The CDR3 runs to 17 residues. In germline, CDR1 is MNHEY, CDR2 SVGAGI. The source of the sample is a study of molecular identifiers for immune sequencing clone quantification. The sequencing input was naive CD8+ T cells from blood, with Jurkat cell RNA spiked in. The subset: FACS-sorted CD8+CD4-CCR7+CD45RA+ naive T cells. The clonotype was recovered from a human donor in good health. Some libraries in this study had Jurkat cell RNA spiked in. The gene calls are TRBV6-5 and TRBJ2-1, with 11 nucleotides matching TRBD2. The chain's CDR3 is CASSLSGLAGPVHEQFF. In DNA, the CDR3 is TGTGCCAGCAGCCTCAGCGGACTAGCGGGCCCAGTCCATGAGCAGTTCTTC.